Listed here are 7 T cell receptor beta chains from one sample, sequenced in a study of blood T cells in healthy people across ages. Primed by a sample-barcoded 5' primer and a J-beta primer mix, a second PCR proceeded for about 6 to 11 cycles. TCRdb re-called the 5' RACE reads with MiXCR, one entry per CDR3 protein. Here the sample spans some 760,000 distinct CDR3 sequences, approximately 25% being singletons. Separately, the same data were catalogued under a study of T cells of mothers and their children.

Sequenced sample: blood. Receptors originate from a boy aged 5-17 years in good health.

This clonotype has more than one count but fewer than ten. An end of the junction does not agree with germline; a read error may underlie this. This chain connects TRBV27 to TRBJ2-1; D gene ambiguous. CDR1 is MNHEY, CDR2 SMNVEV, per germline (reference sequence). This CDR3 contains 13 residues. The CDR3 DNA reads TGTGCCAGCAGTTTATCCACAGTGTTGCCACCGCACTTC. Its protein is CASSLSTVLPPHF.

The chain links TRBV11-2 to TRBJ2-7; 8 bases are a match to TRBD1. Per germline, CDR1 SGHAT and CDR2 FQNNGV. The CDR3 has 18 residues. Germline trimming cut 3 bases from V and 0 bases from J; bases unmatched to any gene: 13. CDR3 sequence (DNA): TGTGCCAGCAGCTTTTGGGTCCCCGGGACAGGAACCTCCTACGAGCAGTACTTC. Amino acids: CASSFWVPGTGTSYEQYF.

This clonotype was found a few times. This chain joins TRBV19 and TRBJ2-7; 9 nucleotides line up with TRBD1. Germline CDR1 LNHDA, CDR2 SQIVND (reference sequence). The V segment lost 5 bases and the J segment 5 bases; nucleotides outside the gene matches: 10. The CDR3 has 15 amino acids. The CDR3 here is CASSQPGQGKNEQYF. The CDR3 DNA follows: TGTGCCAGTAGTCAACCGGGACAGGGCAAAAACGAGCAGTACTTC.

This clonotype was seen a handful of times. This chain joins TRBV5-1 and TRBJ2-5; TRBD2 matches 9 bases. The J call may be incorrect, as the DNA end agrees better with TRBJ2-1. This CDR3 has 15 amino acids. Germline assignment: CDR1 SGHRS and CDR2 YFSETQ. DNA for the CDR3: TGCGCCACCCACCTGGAGGCTAGCGGGGAGGATGAGCAGTTCTTC. Amino acids: CATHLEASGEDEQFF.

This clonotype was seen a handful of times. V gene TRBV24-1 combines with J gene TRBJ2-6; 7 bases map to TRBD1. V lost 10 bases to trimming and J lost 2 bases; unmatched junction nucleotides: 13. In germline, CDR1 is KGHDR, CDR2 SFDVKD. The CDR3 extends over 17 amino acids. The CDR3 sequence is CATRDGTDTPGANVLTF. In nucleotides, the CDR3 is TGTGCCACTCGGGATGGGACAGACACTCCTGGGGCCAACGTCCTGACTTTC.

This clonotype was detected only a few times. The chain uses TRBV28 and TRBJ2-5, with D unresolved. This CDR3 contains 16 residues. Trimming left V 4 bases short and J 3 bases short, with 18 bases between. Per germline, CDR1 MDHEN and CDR2 SYDVKM. The CDR3 DNA sequence: TGTGCCAGCAGTTCGTTCTTTGACTGGGGAAAAGAGACCCAGTACTTC. Protein: CASSSFFDWGKETQYF.

V gene TRBV7-8 combines with J gene TRBJ1-2; TRBD1 might be the D (5 bases). Germline V lookup: CDR1 SGHVS, CDR2 FQNEAQ. V dropped 5 bases and J dropped 5 bases, with 12 bases sitting between them. There are 13 residues in the CDR3. The CDR3 coding sequence is TGTGCCAGCAGCCCGAGACAGCTATATGGCTACACCTTC. Translation: CASSPRQLYGYTF.